The 23 T cell receptor beta chains below come from one sample, sequenced in a study of T cell changes during pregnancy in multiple sclerosis. The method was immunoSEQ multiplex PCR; TCRdb's version includes in-frame clones alone and lacks a portion of them. The sample records more than 55,000 clones, roughly 94% being singletons. The starting material was CD8+ T cells from peripheral blood mononuclear cells, obtained after pregnancy. These receptor sequences come from a female donor with multiple sclerosis, enrolled in a pregnancy study.

The V and J genes are TRBV28 and TRBJ2-5; possible D gene TRBD1, 6 bases. V lost 4 bases and J 4 bases, leaving 16 bases between the germline ends. This CDR3 is 15 amino acids long. CDR1 is MDHEN and CDR2 is SYDVKM in the germline V gene. CDR3 in DNA: TGTGCCAGCAGTTCGGACAGCATTTCTCGAGAGACCCAGTACTTC. It is translated as CASSSDSISRETQYF.

This chain joins TRBV19 and TRBJ2-3, with a possible D match to TRBD2 (5 bases). The V and J ends lost 1 base and 0 bases respectively, with 8 bases between them. This CDR3 is built from 15 residues. Germline V CDR1 and CDR2: LNHDA, SQIVND (reference sequence). This CDR3 reads CASSIGGSSTDTQYF. The CDR3 DNA sequence: TGTGCCAGTAGTATAGGAGGGAGTAGCACAGATACGCAGTATTTT.

The chain uses TRBV7-6 and TRBJ2-2, with 8 bases matching TRBD2. V lost 8 bases to trimming and J lost 0 bases; unmatched junction nucleotides: 11. The CDR3 consists of 17 residues. Germline V gene data show CDR1 as SGHVS and CDR2 as FNYEAQ. The CDR3 DNA sequence: TGTGCCAGCGCCGTGCCCAGCGGGGGCGCGAACACCGGGGAGCTGTTTTTT. Protein: CASAVPSGGANTGELFF.

This chain uses TRBV20-1 with TRBJ1-2; D possibly corresponds to TRBD1 (5 bases). There are 11 residues in the CDR3. V lost 2 bases, J lost 6 bases, and 7 bases lay in between. CDR1 and CDR2 (germline): DFQATT, SNEGSKA (reference sequence). CDR3 sequence: CSARLRDGYTF. CDR3 DNA sequence: TGCAGTGCTAGACTCAGGGATGGCTACACCTTC.

The rearrangement joins TRBV6-4 to TRBJ2-1; the match to TRBD1 covers 7 bases. Germline lookup yields CDR1 MRHNA and CDR2 SNTAGT. Trimming cost V 4 bases and J 4 bases; bases outside gene matches: 7. The CDR3 contains 15 residues. The chain's CDR3 is CASSATGTDYNEQFF. The DNA of the CDR3 is TGTGCCAGCAGTGCCACCGGGACAGATTACAATGAGCAGTTCTTC.

This chain uses TRBV19 with TRBJ1-1; TRBD1 agrees at 10 bases. The CDR3 is 13 residues long. Per germline, CDR1 LNHDA and CDR2 SQIVND (reference sequence). After removal of 3 bases from V and 6 bases from J, the junction contained 1 base not matched to a gene. CDR3 loop: CASSIGQGAEAFF. CDR3 bases: TGTGCCAGTAGTATCGGACAGGGGGCTGAAGCTTTCTTT.

V gene TRBV29-1 combines with J gene TRBJ1-2; 8 bases fit TRBD1. With 7 bases clipped from V and 3 bases from J, the junction kept 7 bases outside the gene matches. The CDR3 covers 13 residues. Germline lookup yields CDR1 SQVTM and CDR2 ANQGSEA. The CDR3 bases are TGCAGCGCTCCGACAGGGGTGGACTATGGCTACACCTTC. It codes for CSAPTGVDYGYTF.

This clone was counted a single time. This chain's CDR3 is CASSTQGPYNEQFF. The DNA for the CDR3 is TGTGCCAGTAGTACCCAGGGGCCCTACAATGAGCAGTTCTTC. The V and J genes are TRBV19 and TRBJ2-1, with a possible D match to TRBD1 (6 bases). V shed 4 bases and J shed 2 bases, with 9 bases lying between them. The germline gives CDR1 LNHDA, CDR2 SQIVND (reference sequence). The CDR3 is 14 residues long.

This clone was counted once. The gene calls are TRBV19 and TRBJ2-5, with D maybe TRBD2 (6 bases). Judging by the DNA end, TRBJ2-7 fits better; the J call may be wrong. The CDR3 loop spans 15 amino acids. Germline V gives CDR1 LNHDA, CDR2 SQIVND (reference sequence). CDR3 amino acids: CASSIGGDGSYEQYF. CDR3 nucleotides: TGTGCCAGTAGTATAGGGGGGGACGGATCCTACGAGCAGTACTTC.

This chain joins TRBV6-4 and TRBJ1-2; a weak D match, TRBD1 (6 bases). The CDR3 length is 15 residues. V was clipped by 2 bases and J by 4 bases, with 14 bases between them. Germline CDR1 reads MRHNA; CDR2 reads SNTAGT. The CDR3 region is CASSDPGDTCYGYTF. CDR3 nucleotides: TGTGCCAGCAGTGACCCAGGGGACACCTGCTATGGCTACACCTTC.

CDR3 in amino acids: CASTRGRGTEAFF. The CDR3 DNA reads as TGTGCCAGCACTAGGGGGCGAGGAACTGAAGCTTTCTTT. The rearrangement uses TRBV25-1 and TRBJ1-1; 7 bases line up with TRBD1. J was trimmed by 5 bases and V by 7 bases; bases with no gene match: 7. This CDR3 has 13 amino acids. From germline, CDR1 is MGHDK and CDR2 SYGVNS.

This clone has only a few counts. This chain joins TRBV10-1 and TRBJ1-2; D perhaps matches TRBD1 (5 bases). Trimming removed 6 bases at V and 4 bases at J, with 15 bases between. The CDR3 runs to 14 residues. CDR1 and CDR2 from the germline V gene are WNHNN and SYGVQD (reference sequence). The CDR3 sequence is CASRGDEASYGYTF. The CDR3 DNA follows: TGCGCCAGCAGAGGGGATGAGGCGAGCTATGGCTACACCTTC.

The V and J genes are TRBV11-2 and TRBJ2-1; D remains ambiguous. This CDR3 spans 11 amino acids. CDR1 SGHAT and CDR2 FQNNGV come from the germline V gene. V was shortened by 5 bases and J by 9 bases, with 8 bases between the two germline ends. The CDR3 DNA reads as TGTGCCAGCAGCACCATGAGTGAGCAGTTCTTC. It encodes CASSTMSEQFF.

DNA for the CDR3: TGTGCCAGTAGTATATGGGGGGAGGTGAATGAGCAGTTCTTC. Amino acid sequence: CASSIWGEVNEQFF. The V call is TRBV19, the J call TRBJ2-1; perhaps TRBD2 as D (6 bases). V shed 2 bases and J shed 7 bases, with 12 bases lying between them. Germline CDR1 reads LNHDA; CDR2 reads SQIVND (reference sequence). CDR3 length: 14 residues.

The CDR3 region is CASSLMPGHSYEQYF. For the CDR3, the DNA is TGTGCCAGCAGCTTAATGCCGGGTCACTCCTACGAGCAGTACTTC. This rearrangement joins TRBV7-3 to TRBJ2-7, with D unresolved. Germline assignment: CDR1 SGHTA and CDR2 FQGTGA. The CDR3 consists of 15 residues. V dropped 1 base and J dropped 0 bases, with 10 bases sitting between them.

The chain is built from TRBV7-3 and TRBJ2-1; 8 bases match TRBD2. This CDR3 spans 15 amino acids. Germline values: CDR1 SGHTA, CDR2 FQGTGA. The V segment lost 3 bases and the J segment 2 bases; nucleotides outside the gene matches: 3. This CDR3 reads CASSLLAGTYNEQFF. As DNA, the CDR3 is TGTGCCAGCAGCTTGCTAGCGGGCACCTACAATGAGCAGTTCTTC.

The V gene is TRBV11-2, the J gene TRBJ1-4; no firm D call. Looked up from germline, CDR1 is SGHAT and CDR2 is FQNNGV. The CDR3 covers 14 residues. Trimming took off 1 base at V and 8 bases at J, with 11 bases between the two ends. The DNA of the CDR3 is TGTGCCAGCAGCTTAGGCAACGCGGGGGAAAAACTGTTTTTT. The encoded protein is CASSLGNAGEKLFF.

The chain recombines TRBV9 with TRBJ2-2, with D hard to call. V lost 1 base, J lost 1 base, and 5 bases lay in between. CDR3 length: 14 amino acids. From germline, CDR1 is SGDLS and CDR2 YYNGEE. CDR3 residues: CASSVWRNTGELFF. The CDR3 bases are TGTGCCAGCAGCGTATGGAGGAACACCGGGGAGCTGTTTTTT.

The gene calls are TRBV28 and TRBJ1-1; possible D gene TRBD1, 5 bases. V was cut by 5 bases and J by 4 bases, with 17 bases left in between. Germline CDR1 MDHEN, CDR2 SYDVKM. This CDR3 spans 15 amino acids. CDR3 bases: TGTGCCAGCAGTACCCCAGTGGGGCCGGGCACTGAAGCTTTCTTT. It specifies CASSTPVGPGTEAFF. Full variable domain (rest looked up from reference TRBV28 and TRBJ1-1): DVKVTQSSRYLVKRTGEKVFLECVQDMDHENMFWYRQDPGLGLRLIYFSYDVKMKEKGDIPEGYSVSREKKERFSLILESASTNQTSMYLCASSTPVGPGTEAFFGQGTRLTVV.

This chain joins TRBV27 and TRBJ2-7; TRBD2 matches at 8 bases. Per germline, CDR1 MNHEY and CDR2 SMNVEV (reference sequence). The CDR3 is made up of 12 amino acids. Trimming cost V 6 bases and J 6 bases; bases outside gene matches: 4. The CDR3 is CASSITSGEQYF. The CDR3 region has the DNA TGTGCCAGCAGCATAACTAGCGGCGAGCAGTACTTC.

This rearrangement joins TRBV19 to TRBJ2-1, with 9 bases that match TRBD2. The V segment lost 5 bases and the J segment 7 bases; nucleotides outside the gene matches: 12. Germline lookup yields CDR1 LNHDA and CDR2 SQIVND (reference sequence). The CDR3 has 16 amino acids. For the CDR3, the DNA is TGTGCCAGTAGTTGGGGTAGCGGGAGATATACGAATGAGCAGTTCTTC. Translated, it gives CASSWGSGRYTNEQFF.

The chain uses TRBV4-2 and TRBJ2-3, with a possible D match to TRBD2 (5 bases). The CDR3 length is 14 residues. Germline CDR1 is LGHNA and CDR2 is YNFKEQ. V dropped 4 bases and J dropped 1 base, with 9 bases sitting between them. CDR3 loop: CASSPFSGTDTQYF. CDR3 nucleotides: TGTGCCAGCAGCCCCTTTAGCGGCACAGATACGCAGTATTTT.

This clone was recorded once. The rearrangement joins TRBV9 to TRBJ2-7; 10 bases agree with TRBD2. Germline V lookup: CDR1 SGDLS, CDR2 YYNGEE. The CDR3 is 16 residues long. J lost 0 bases, V lost 0 bases, and 3 bases had no gene match. CDR3 coding DNA: TGTGCCAGCAGCGTAGGGGGACTAGCGACCTCCTACGAGCAGTACTTC. This encodes CASSVGGLATSYEQYF.